The rows below give T cell receptor beta chains drawn from one sample of a study of blood T cells in healthy people across ages. TCRdb re-analysed the 5' RACE reads in MiXCR, keeping a single row per CDR3 protein. The data hold 1.5 million to 2 million distinct CDR3 sequences, with 28% observed a single time. Input material: blood. These receptors were taken from a woman aged 30 to 39 in good health. The CDR3 runs from the conserved cysteine through the conserved F or W. The order of the fields is clone size, D gene, V gene, J gene, CDR3 DNA, CDR3 protein. The D gene is left open where the match is weak. Expanded clones are given a class, and other clones once, few, many or no size at all.

size: few; D: TRBD1; V: TRBV3-1; J: TRBJ2-1; DNA: TGTGCCAGCAGCCAAGAGGGACAGGGGGATTATGAGCAGTTCTTC; CDR3: CASSQEGQGDYEQFF
size: few; D: TRBD2; V: TRBV20-1; J: TRBJ2-1; DNA: TGCAGTGCTAGAGGCCGAACGGGACTAGCCTCGTCAAACTCCTACAATGAGCAGTTCTTC; CDR3: CSARGRTGLASSNSYNEQFF
size: few; D: -; V: TRBV6-2/TRBV6-3; J: TRBJ2-1; DNA: TGTGCCAGCCAAGTCTCCTACAATGAGCAGTTCTTC; CDR3: CASQVSYNEQFF
size: many; D: TRBD1; V: TRBV29-1; J: TRBJ2-7; DNA: TGCAGCGTGGGGGACAGCCTCCTGGAGCAGTACTTC; CDR3: CSVGDSLLEQYF
size: few; D: -; V: TRBV6-5; J: TRBJ1-2; DNA: TGTGCCAGCAGGGAAGGGGGGGACTATGGCTACACCTTC; CDR3: CASREGGDYGYTF
size: -; D: -; V: TRBV20-1; J: TRBJ1-5; DNA: TGCAGTGCTAGGGTTAGGGGCGGGAGCAATCAGCCCCAGCATTTT; CDR3: CSARVRGGSNQPQHF
size: few; D: -; V: TRBV7-9; J: TRBJ2-6; DNA: TGTGCCAGCAGCGACCCCCCCGGGGATAGAGGTACTGGGGCCAACGTCCTGACTTTC; CDR3: CASSDPPGDRGTGANVLTF
size: -; D: TRBD1; V: TRBV18; J: TRBJ1-2; DNA: TGTGCCAGCTCACCACCACAGGGGAACGGCTATGGCTACACCTTC; CDR3: CASSPPQGNGYGYTF
size: -; D: TRBD1; V: TRBV7-3; J: TRBJ2-5; DNA: TGTGCCAGCAGCTTAAGAACAGGGGTAGGGGAGACCCAGTACTTC; CDR3: CASSLRTGVGETQYF
size: many; D: -; V: TRBV4-1; J: TRBJ2-4; DNA: TGCGCCAGCAGCCAAGATTCAGTTCCAGGCGGAAGAGCCAAAAACATTCAGTACTTC; CDR3: CASSQDSVPGGRAKNIQYF
size: few; D: -; V: TRBV20-1; J: TRBJ2-1; DNA: TGCAGTGCTAGAGATTGGGCCTCAGCCCACAATGAGCAGTTCTTC; CDR3: CSARDWASAHNEQFF
size: few; D: -; V: TRBV4-1; J: TRBJ2-4; DNA: TGCGCCAGCAGCCACCTGGCACAGGTAGCCAAAAACATTCAGTACTTC; CDR3: CASSHLAQVAKNIQYF
size: few; D: TRBD1; V: TRBV3-1; J: TRBJ1-2; DNA: TGTGCCAGCAGCGTAGGCGGACAGGGGCAAGGCTACACCTTC; CDR3: CASSVGGQGQGYTF
size: many; D: TRBD1; V: TRBV6-6; J: TRBJ2-7; DNA: TGTGCCAGCAGTTCGGGACAGTATAAAAAGTCGGGCGAGCAGTACTTC; CDR3: CASSSGQYKKSGEQYF
size: -; D: -; V: TRBV28; J: TRBJ1-6; DNA: TGTGCCAGCAGTCCGGTCGCAGATAATTCACCCCTCCACTTT; CDR3: CASSPVADNSPLHF
size: few; D: -; V: TRBV9; J: TRBJ1-4; DNA: TGTGCCAGCAGCCCGGGCTATGAAAAACTGTTTTTT; CDR3: CASSPGYEKLFF
size: -; D: -; V: TRBV5-1; J: TRBJ2-3; DNA: TGCGCCAGCAGCACCGGGACCTTCGGCACAGATACGCAGTATTTT; CDR3: CASSTGTFGTDTQYF
size: few; D: TRBD2; V: TRBV11-2; J: TRBJ2-1; DNA: TGTGCCAGCAGCGTCGCCGGGACTAGCGGGAGTCGCTTCTACAATGAGCAGTTCTTC; CDR3: CASSVAGTSGSRFYNEQFF
size: few; D: TRBD2; V: TRBV29-1; J: TRBJ2-3; DNA: TGCAGCGTTGATGGCGGGAGGCCTTCCGGGCACACAGATACGCAGTATTTT; CDR3: CSVDGGRPSGHTDTQYF
size: -; D: TRBD1; V: TRBV12-3/TRBV12-4; J: TRBJ2-2; DNA: TGTGCCAGCAGCCCCGGGACAGGGGTTACCGGGGAGCTGTTTTTT; CDR3: CASSPGTGVTGELFF
size: few; D: TRBD2; V: TRBV6-6; J: TRBJ2-3; DNA: TGTGCCAGTAGGGGAGCGGGAGGAGCAGATACGCAGTATTTT; CDR3: CASRGAGGADTQYF
size: -; D: -; V: TRBV7-2; J: TRBJ2-7; DNA: TGTGCCAGCAGTCTGGACAGCTCTAAGGGATCGGAGTACTTC; CDR3: CASSLDSSKGSEYF
size: -; D: TRBD2; V: TRBV25-1; J: TRBJ2-3; DNA: TGTGCCAGCAGTGCAGCGGGGCCGACAGATACGCAGTATTTT; CDR3: CASSAAGPTDTQYF
size: -; D: TRBD1; V: TRBV7-2; J: TRBJ2-5; DNA: TGTGCCAGCAGCTTAGCCAGCGCAGGGGGCCTATTGGAGCAGTACTTC; CDR3: CASSLASAGGLLEQYF
size: -; D: -; V: TRBV7-3; J: TRBJ1-4; DNA: TGTGTCTGCAGCTTGAGGGGGATAACTAATGAAAAACTGTTTTTT; CDR3: CVCSLRGITNEKLFF
size: few; D: -; V: TRBV7-6; J: TRBJ2-7; DNA: TGTGCCAGCAGCTTAGTTAGCGAAGGGGACGAGCAGTACTTC; CDR3: CASSLVSEGDEQYF
size: many; D: -; V: TRBV12-3/TRBV12-4; J: TRBJ2-1; DNA: TGTGCCAGCAGTTTACGGAAAACAGGGAGATACAATGAGCAGTTCTTC; CDR3: CASSLRKTGRYNEQFF
size: many; D: -; V: TRBV5-1; J: TRBJ2-1; DNA: TGCGCCAGCAGCTTGGTAAGAAACTTCTACAATGAGCAGTTCTTC; CDR3: CASSLVRNFYNEQFF
size: few; D: -; V: TRBV28; J: TRBJ2-7; DNA: TGTGCCAGCAGGTTCGAGAGGGATCAGTACGAGCAGTACTTC; CDR3: CASRFERDQYEQYF
size: few; D: TRBD2; V: TRBV7-2; J: TRBJ2-1; DNA: TGTGCCAGCAGCCCAAGCGGGAGTTGGTACAATGAGCAGTTCTTC; CDR3: CASSPSGSWYNEQFF
size: -; D: -; V: TRBV4-3; J: TRBJ2-6; DNA: TGCGCCAGCAGGGGGCCGGCGAGCTCTGGGGCCAACGTCCTGACTTTC; CDR3: CASRGPASSGANVLTF
size: few; D: -; V: TRBV2; J: TRBJ2-7; DNA: TGTGCCAGCGGATCTCCGCCCACAGGGAGATGGGAGCAGTACTTC; CDR3: CASGSPPTGRWEQYF
size: -; D: -; V: TRBV6-6; J: TRBJ1-3; DNA: TGTGCCAGCACCCCCCAGGGCGGGAGCTCTGGAAACACCATATATTTT; CDR3: CASTPQGGSSGNTIYF
size: -; D: -; V: TRBV19; J: TRBJ2-6; DNA: TGTGCCAGTAGTCAGACCTACTCTGGGGCCAACGTCCTGACTTTC; CDR3: CASSQTYSGANVLTF
size: few; D: TRBD2; V: TRBV24-1; J: TRBJ2-1; DNA: TGTGCCACCAGTGATGGGACTAGGGAGAATGAGCAGTTCTTC; CDR3: CATSDGTRENEQFF
size: few; D: -; V: TRBV20-1; J: TRBJ2-6; DNA: TGCAGTGCCCCACGCTCTGGGGCCAACGTCCTGACTTTC; CDR3: CSAPRSGANVLTF
size: once; D: TRBD1; V: TRBV6-1; J: TRBJ1-1; DNA: TGTGCCAGCAGTGAACCGCGACAGGGAGAGACTGAAGCTTTCTTT; CDR3: CASSEPRQGETEAFF
size: few; D: -; V: TRBV24-1; J: TRBJ2-2; DNA: TGTGCCACCAGTGATTTGAGGTTCACCGGGGAGCTGTTTTTT; CDR3: CATSDLRFTGELFF
size: -; D: TRBD2; V: TRBV7-2; J: TRBJ2-7; DNA: TGTGCCAGCAGCTATATTGCGGGGGGCCCGACCTACGAGCAGTACTTC; CDR3: CASSYIAGGPTYEQYF
size: -; D: -; V: TRBV7-2; J: TRBJ1-2; DNA: TGTGCCAGCAGCTTAAACAGGGCTAACTATGGCTACACCTTC; CDR3: CASSLNRANYGYTF
size: many; D: -; V: TRBV5-1; J: TRBJ2-1; DNA: TGTGCCAGCAGTTCCGGGACTGGCTACAATGAGCAGTTCTTC; CDR3: CASSSGTGYNEQFF
size: many; D: -; V: TRBV27; J: TRBJ2-7; DNA: TGTGCCAGCAGATCCGGGACGCGCGAGCAGTACTTC; CDR3: CASRSGTREQYF
size: many; D: TRBD2; V: TRBV7-6; J: TRBJ2-1; DNA: TGTGCCAGCAGCTTATGGCTAGCGGGCCACAATGAGCAGTTCTTC; CDR3: CASSLWLAGHNEQFF
size: -; D: TRBD2; V: TRBV20-1; J: TRBJ2-1; DNA: TGCAGTGCTAGTCCGCCCTCCCGTAAGCGGGGAGGGGTCAATGAGCAGTTCTTC; CDR3: CSASPPSRKRGGVNEQFF
size: -; D: -; V: TRBV4-1; J: TRBJ1-5; DNA: TGCGCCAGCAGCCAGGTCGGGATTTTTATGCCCCAGCATTTT; CDR3: CASSQVGIFMPQHF
size: many; D: TRBD1; V: TRBV7-3; J: TRBJ2-6; DNA: TGTGCCAGCAGCAGGGACAGGGCGGACTCTGGGGCCAACGTCCTGACTTTC; CDR3: CASSRDRADSGANVLTF
size: few; D: -; V: TRBV5-5; J: TRBJ1-1; DNA: TGTGCCAGCAGCTCGTGGACGGAGAACACTGAAGCTTTCTTT; CDR3: CASSSWTENTEAFF
size: -; D: -; V: TRBV6-5; J: TRBJ2-2; DNA: TGTGCCAGCAGTCAGGGACCACCGCGCACCGGGGAGCTGTTTTTT; CDR3: CASSQGPPRTGELFF
size: -; D: -; V: TRBV3-1; J: TRBJ2-6; DNA: TGTGCCAGTACTGGACGGTCTGGGGCCAACGTCCTGACTTTC; CDR3: CASTGRSGANVLTF
size: -; D: TRBD1; V: TRBV6-2/TRBV6-3; J: TRBJ2-1; DNA: TGTGCCAGCGGGGACAGGGGGTCCTTTTCCTACAATGAGCAGTTCTTC; CDR3: CASGDRGSFSYNEQFF
size: -; D: -; V: TRBV28; J: TRBJ1-5; DNA: TGTGCCAGCAGCCTCCTGCCCCGACCTCTCGGCTATAGCAATCAGCCCCAGCATTTT; CDR3: CASSLLPRPLGYSNQPQHF
size: -; D: -; V: TRBV28; J: TRBJ2-6; DNA: TGTGCCAGCAGGGCCGGTGGGAGCTCTGGGGCCATCGTCCTGACTTTC; CDR3: CASRAGGSSGAIVLTF
size: few; D: TRBD2; V: TRBV6-5; J: TRBJ2-1; DNA: TGTGCCAGCAGTTACGTAGCGGGAGACCACTACAATGAGCAGTTCTTC; CDR3: CASSYVAGDHYNEQFF
size: many; D: -; V: TRBV6-4; J: TRBJ2-1; DNA: TGTGCCAGCTCCTGGTCCCGGCCACATGAGCAGTTCTTC; CDR3: CASSWSRPHEQFF
size: -; D: -; V: TRBV18; J: TRBJ1-2; DNA: TGTGCCAGCTCACCTGGAGGGGCCCCTAACTATGGCTACACCTTC; CDR3: CASSPGGAPNYGYTF
size: few; D: -; V: TRBV28; J: TRBJ1-1; DNA: TGTGCCAGCAGTCAGCAAGAGACTGAAGCTTTCTTT; CDR3: CASSQQETEAFF
size: few; D: -; V: TRBV20-1; J: TRBJ2-3; DNA: TGCAGTGCTACAATCGTGGTCACAGATACGCAGTATTTT; CDR3: CSATIVVTDTQYF
size: few; D: -; V: TRBV7-2; J: TRBJ2-7; DNA: TGTGCCAGCAGCGAAAGGGGCCGGACTACCTACGAGCAGTACTTC; CDR3: CASSERGRTTYEQYF
size: -; D: -; V: TRBV20-1; J: TRBJ2-7; DNA: TGCAGTGCTCGGACGGCGGGCTACGAGCAGTACTTC; CDR3: CSARTAGYEQYF
size: few; D: TRBD1; V: TRBV19; J: TRBJ1-1; DNA: TGTGCCAGTTCCAAGAGACAGGGGAACACTGAAGCTTTCTTT; CDR3: CASSKRQGNTEAFF